The 22 T cell receptor beta chains below were found in one sample sequenced in a study of blood T cell repertoires in COVID-19. Profiling relied on immunoSEQ multiplex PCR, and the TCRdb table lists in-frame clones only, not all of them. The data show 200,000 to 250,000 clones, about 88% seen once. Material for sequencing was peripheral blood. These receptors were obtained from a woman between 50 and 59 years old with COVID-19, enrolled during active disease.

The rearrangement joins TRBV2 to TRBJ1-3; tentatively, D is TRBD1 (6 bases). Germline lookup yields CDR1 SNHLY and CDR2 FYNNEI. V was shortened by 5 bases and J by 2 bases, with 10 bases between the two germline ends. The CDR3 spans 14 residues. The CDR3 nucleotides are TGTGCCAGCAGTTGGAAGGGGGCTGGAAACACCATATATTTT. The encoded protein is CASSWKGAGNTIYF.

The J gene is TRBJ2-7, the V gene TRBV9; the match to TRBD2 covers 12 bases. The germline V gene has CDR1 SGDLS and CDR2 YYNGEE. The CDR3 loop spans 18 amino acids. The V segment lost 3 bases and the J segment 0 bases; nucleotides outside the gene matches: 10. CDR3 DNA: TGTGCCAGCAGCGCCGGGACTAGCGGGTTTCTAAGCTCCTACGAGCAGTACTTC. Translation gives CASSAGTSGFLSSYEQYF.

The CDR3 spells CASSFDGTDYYEQYF. The CDR3 nucleotides are TGCGCCAGCAGCTTCGACGGGACAGACTACTACGAGCAGTACTTC. This chain joins TRBV5-1 and TRBJ2-7, with 7 bases lining up with TRBD1. This CDR3 region has 15 residues. Germline V lookup: CDR1 SGHRS, CDR2 YFSETQ. With 2 bases clipped from V and 3 bases from J, the junction kept 8 bases outside the gene matches.

The chain joins TRBV6-5 to TRBJ2-7; D remains ambiguous. The germline V gene has CDR1 MNHEY and CDR2 SVGAGI. The V end lost 4 bases, the J end lost 0 bases, and 10 bases lay between the germline ends. The CDR3 runs to 14 residues. The CDR3 protein is CASSSPTGSYEQYF. The CDR3 DNA reads as TGTGCCAGCAGTTCTCCGACGGGCTCCTACGAGCAGTACTTC.

This chain uses TRBV9 with TRBJ2-1; D is ambiguous. Germline V gene sequence: CDR1 SGDLS, CDR2 YYNGEE. V was cut by 0 bases and J by 0 bases, with 7 bases left in between. The CDR3 is 15 residues long. The CDR3 sequence: CASSVVRSSYNEQFF. In DNA, the CDR3 is TGTGCCAGCAGCGTAGTACGGAGCTCCTACAATGAGCAGTTCTTC.

This clone was observed once. The V call is TRBV10-3, the J call TRBJ1-2; D may be TRBD1 (5 bases). With 3 bases removed from V and 5 bases from J, the gap between germline ends came to 16 bases. The CDR3 has 15 amino acids. Germline V gene sequence: CDR1 ENHRY, CDR2 SYGVKD. The CDR3 spells CAISERADIRYGYTF. CDR3 DNA: TGTGCCATCAGTGAAAGGGCGGACATTCGTTATGGCTACACCTTC.

The V gene is TRBV19, the J gene TRBJ1-2; D may be TRBD1 (6 bases). Trimming pared 3 bases from V and 6 bases from J, leaving 11 bases between. The CDR3 consists of 13 residues. In germline, CDR1 is LNHDA, CDR2 SQIVND (reference sequence). CDR3 protein: CASSMSGDNGYTF. The DNA for the CDR3 is TGTGCCAGTAGTATGTCCGGGGACAATGGCTACACCTTC.

This chain links TRBV5-1 with TRBJ2-5; 8 bases are shared with TRBD2. Germline V lookup: CDR1 SGHRS, CDR2 YFSETQ. Unmatched junction bases numbered 6, after V lost 5 bases and J lost 3 bases. The CDR3 has 14 amino acids. As DNA, the CDR3 is TGCGCCAGCAGGAGAACTAGCGGCAAAGAGACCCAGTACTTC. Translated, it gives CASRRTSGKETQYF.

The rearrangement uses TRBV9 and TRBJ2-2; TRBD2 agrees at 12 bases. After removal of 0 bases from V and 6 bases from J, the junction contained 3 bases not matched to a gene. The CDR3 runs 16 residues. CDR1 is SGDLS, CDR2 YYNGEE, per germline. The CDR3 DNA reads as TGTGCCAGCAGCGTAGGAGCTAGCGGGGGGGCCGGGGAGCTGTTTTTT. It codes for CASSVGASGGAGELFF.

V is TRBV29-1 and J is TRBJ1-1, with 7 bases that match TRBD1. The V gene's germline CDR1 is SQVTM and CDR2 ANQGSEA. The CDR3 sequence is 10 residues long. After removal of 8 bases from V and 5 bases from J, the junction contained 2 bases not matched to a gene. As DNA, the CDR3 is TGCAGCTCAGGGGGAACTGAAGCTTTCTTT. It is translated as CSSGGTEAFF. Full variable domain (remainder filled in from reference TRBV29-1 and TRBJ1-1): SAVISQKPSRDICQRGTSLTIQCQVDSQVTMMFWYRQQPGQSLTLIATANQGSEATYESGFVIDKFPISRPNLTFSTLTVSNMSPEDSSIYLCSSGGTEAFFGQGTRLTVV.

The chain recombines TRBV7-9 with TRBJ1-4; unclear D gene. Per the germline V gene, CDR1 is SEHNR and CDR2 is FQNEAQ (reference sequence). The ends were cut back, 6 bases at V and 8 bases at J, with 10 bases in the middle. The CDR3 loop spans 12 amino acids. The CDR3, as DNA: TGTGCCAGCAGTCCCGGGAACGAAAAACTGTTTTTT. It encodes CASSPGNEKLFF. Complete variable domain (other parts from reference TRBV7-9 and TRBJ1-4): DTGVSQNPRHKITKRGQNVTFRCDPISEHNRLYWYRQTLGQGPEFLTYFQNEAQLEKSRLLSDRFSAERPKGSFSTLEIQRTEQGDSAMYLCASSPGNEKLFFGSGTQLSVL.

The J gene is TRBJ1-1, the V gene TRBV11-2; D possibly corresponds to TRBD1 (6 bases). The V end lost 4 bases, the J end lost 8 bases, and 17 bases lay between the germline ends. The CDR3 runs to 14 residues. Germline V lookup: CDR1 SGHAT, CDR2 FQNNGV. The CDR3 is CASSSRGRGEEAFF. Here the CDR3 DNA reads TGTGCCAGCAGCTCCCGGGGGCGGGGGGAAGAAGCTTTCTTT.

Comments on this clone: At one end, the junction sequence differs from germline, possibly due to a read error. The V call is TRBV2, the J call TRBJ2-5, with 8 bases matching TRBD1. There are 10 residues in the CDR3. Germline CDR1 reads SNHLY; CDR2 reads FYNNEI. The CDR3 loop is CASSPGGPDF. The DNA of the CDR3 is TGTGCCAGCAGCCCAGGGGGCCCAGACTTC.

V usage is TRBV18 and J usage is TRBJ1-5; TRBD1 matches 7 bases. The J segment lost 4 bases and the V segment lost 2 bases, leaving 2 bases of the junction unmatched. This CDR3 region has 14 residues. Germline-derived CDR1 and CDR2 are KGHSH and LQKENI. The CDR3 bases are TGTGCCAGCTCACCAGGACAGGTAAATCAGCCCCAGCATTTT. Its translation: CASSPGQVNQPQHF.

The V and J genes are TRBV27 and TRBJ2-7; TRBD1 matches at 8 bases. The CDR3 loop spans 14 amino acids. The ends lost 3 bases at V and 6 bases at J; junction bases unmatched: 7. Germline values: CDR1 MNHEY, CDR2 SMNVEV (reference sequence). CDR3 sequence (DNA): TGTGCCAGCAGTTTCCTACAGGGGGTGGGCGAGCAGTACTTC. Translation gives CASSFLQGVGEQYF.

The V gene is TRBV28, the J gene TRBJ1-2; TRBD1 aligns across 9 bases. V dropped 5 bases and J dropped 3; count of bases not matched to a gene: 10. The CDR3 has 16 amino acids. Germline V lookup: CDR1 MDHEN, CDR2 SYDVKM. The DNA for the CDR3 is TGTGCCAGCAGTCTACCCCGGGGGGACAGGGACTATGGCTACACCTTC. It specifies CASSLPRGDRDYGYTF.

The chain recombines TRBV29-1 with TRBJ2-7, with a tentative D call TRBD1 (5 bases). The CDR3 is 15 residues long. Trimming stripped 0 bases from V and 3 bases from J, with 15 bases between. Looked up from germline, CDR1 is SQVTM and CDR2 is ANQGSEA. CDR3 residues: CSVEEAGSPYYEQYF. The CDR3 bases are TGCAGCGTTGAAGAAGCAGGGTCCCCCTACTACGAGCAGTACTTC.

This chain links TRBV13 with TRBJ1-5; the D is unclear. This CDR3 is 15 amino acids long. Trimming shortened V by 5 bases and J by 5 bases, and 16 bases separated the two germline ends. Germline assignment: CDR1 PRHDT and CDR2 FYEKMQ (reference sequence). The CDR3 region is CASSVGYGLDQPQHF. CDR3 in DNA: TGTGCCAGCAGCGTCGGTTACGGGTTAGATCAGCCCCAGCATTTT.

The sample holds a few counts of this clone. The V and J genes are TRBV5-1 and TRBJ2-7; 7 nucleotides agree with TRBD1. Trimming at V came to 0 bases and at J to 3 bases, leaving 9 bases not matched to a gene. Germline assignment: CDR1 SGHRS and CDR2 YFSETQ. The CDR3 covers 16 residues. CDR3 nucleotide sequence: TGCGCCAGCAGCTTGGCCTTCCGGACAGGATTCTACGAGCAGTACGTC. Amino acids: CASSLAFRTGFYEQYV.

This chain uses TRBV20-1 with TRBJ1-1; no firm D call. CDR3 length equals 11 residues. The germline V gene has CDR1 DFQATT and CDR2 SNEGSKA (reference sequence). Trimming left V 0 bases short and J 5 bases short, with 4 bases between. The CDR3 DNA is TGCAGTGCTAGAGAGTCTACTGAAGCTTTCTTT. Translation: CSARESTEAFF.

Only one count was recorded for this clone. The gene calls are TRBV27 and TRBJ2-6; D may be TRBD2 (5 bases). V shed 3 bases and J shed 0 bases, with 9 bases lying between them. Germline lookup yields CDR1 MNHEY and CDR2 SMNVEV (reference sequence). This CDR3 region has 16 residues. Here the CDR3 reads CASSFGGDSGANVLTF. Written as DNA, the CDR3 is TGTGCCAGCAGTTTTGGAGGAGACTCTGGGGCCAACGTCCTGACTTTC.

The genes are TRBV7-8 and TRBJ1-1; the D gene is possibly TRBD1 (5 bases). This CDR3 has 13 residues. Germline V lookup: CDR1 SGHVS, CDR2 FQNEAQ. Trimming removed 1 base from V and 6 bases from J, with 9 bases in between. CDR3 sequence: CASSLGRGAEAFF. The CDR3 bases are TGTGCCAGCAGCTTAGGACGGGGGGCTGAAGCTTTCTTT.